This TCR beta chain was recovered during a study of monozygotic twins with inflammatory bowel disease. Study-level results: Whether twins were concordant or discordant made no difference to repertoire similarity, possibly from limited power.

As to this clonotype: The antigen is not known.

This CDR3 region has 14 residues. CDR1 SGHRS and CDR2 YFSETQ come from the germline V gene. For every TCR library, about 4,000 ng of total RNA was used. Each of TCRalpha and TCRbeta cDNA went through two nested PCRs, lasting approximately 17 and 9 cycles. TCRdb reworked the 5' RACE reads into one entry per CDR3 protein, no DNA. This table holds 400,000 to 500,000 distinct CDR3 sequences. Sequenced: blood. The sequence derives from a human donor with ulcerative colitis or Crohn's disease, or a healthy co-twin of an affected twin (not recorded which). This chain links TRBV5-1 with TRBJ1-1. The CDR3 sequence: CASSYDPQPTEAFF. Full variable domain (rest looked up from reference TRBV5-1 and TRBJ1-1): KAGVTQTPRYLIKTRGQQVTLSCSPISGHRSVSWYQQTPGQGLQFLFEYFSETQRNKGNFPGRFSGRQFSNSRSEMNVSTLELGDSALYLCASSYDPQPTEAFFGQGTRLTVV.